This T cell receptor (beta chain) was sequenced during a study of CD8 T cells in Susac syndrome. Study-wide results and limits: It was acknowledged in the study that the number of individuals who were included in its TCR sequencing and HLA analysis was relatively small.

Trimming pared 7 bases from V and 0 bases from J, leaving 10 bases between. CDR3 size: 15 residues. CDR1 and CDR2 from the germline V gene are MDHEN and SYDVKM. Random-hexamer reverse transcription was applied to about 0.5 to 1 ug RNA. TCRdb re-analysed the immunoSEQ multiplex PCR reads in MiXCR, keeping a single row per CDR3 protein. The data hold fewer than 150,000 distinct CDR3 sequences, with just under 95% observed a single time. A remark on this clonotype: What it recognizes is unknown.

The T cells that were sequenced for TCR beta were CD8+ and CD4+ cells from blood. Through negative isolation, CD4+ and CD8+ T cells were obtained, while TEMRA cells were enriched using FACS. The receptor's source is a human donor with multiple sclerosis. V usage is TRBV28 and J usage is TRBJ1-6, with a tentative D call TRBD1 (6 bases). The sample consisted of CD4+ T cells from PBMCs. CDR3 in DNA: TGTGCCAGCAATTCGGGGGCCTCCTATAATTCACCCCTCCACTTT. Amino acids: CASNSGASYNSPLHF.